These 32 T cell receptor beta chains were all obtained from the same sample, sequenced in a study of CD8+CD57+ T cells in acquired aplastic anemia. Genomic DNA constituted the template upon which TCR beta VDJ and CDR3 profiling was performed. TCRdb ran MiXCR on the reads and lists one entry per CDR3 protein. This table has 160,000 or so distinct CDR3 sequences, 71% appearing once. For sequencing, patients were chosen who had shown expansion of CD8+CD57+ cells by flow cytometry. Specimen: sorted CD4+, CD8+, or CD8+CD57+ T cells (not recorded which) from PBMCs. These receptors were taken from a human donor with aplastic anemia.

This clonotype was recorded a few times. The chain couples TRBV29-1 to TRBJ2-7; tentative D call: TRBD2 (6 bases). With 6 bases removed from V and 0 bases from J, the gap between germline ends came to 12 bases. CDR1 is SQVTM, CDR2 ANQGSEA, per germline. CDR3 length: 13 amino acids. The CDR3 DNA is TGCAGCGTCCCTGGGGAGGCCTCCTACGAGCAGTACTTC. Protein product: CSVPGEASYEQYF.

The rearrangement links TRBV25-1 to TRBJ2-7; 7 positions agree with TRBD1. J lost 0 bases, V lost 2 bases, and 7 bases had no gene match. CDR3 length equals 16 residues. CDR1 is MGHDK and CDR2 is SYGVNS in the germline V gene. CDR3 DNA: TGTGCCAGCAGTGAAATAGGGGACAGATCCTCCTACGAGCAGTACTTC. This codes for CASSEIGDRSSYEQYF.

The V gene is TRBV19, the J gene TRBJ2-7; D is undetermined. There are 15 residues in the CDR3. Germline V gives CDR1 LNHDA, CDR2 SQIVND (reference sequence). V was pared by 5 bases and J by 7 bases, with 21 bases between. The CDR3 reads CASSVGALSYNEQYF. In nucleotides, the CDR3 is TGTGCCAGTAGTGTGGGCGCCCTGTCCTACAATGAGCAGTACTTC.

The chain links TRBV28 to TRBJ1-5, with D hard to call. Trimming shortened V by 3 bases and J by 5 bases, and 5 bases separated the two germline ends. This CDR3 is built from 12 residues. The germline V gene has CDR1 MDHEN and CDR2 SYDVKM. The CDR3 here is CASSLEDQPQHF. CDR3 DNA sequence: TGTGCCAGCAGTTTGGAGGATCAGCCCCAGCATTTT. The full variable domain, with the rest looked up from reference TRBV28 and TRBJ1-5, is DVKVTQSSRYLVKRTGEKVFLECVQDMDHENMFWYRQDPGLGLRLIYFSYDVKMKEKGDIPEGYSVSREKKERFSLILESASTNQTSMYLCASSLEDQPQHFGDGTRLSIL.

The CDR3 protein is CASRSGTGFQETQYF. CDR3 nucleotide sequence: TGTGCCAGCAGATCCGGGACAGGGTTCCAAGAGACCCAGTACTTC. The genes are TRBV7-2 and TRBJ2-5; 9 nucleotides line up with TRBD1. Germline lookup yields CDR1 SGHTA and CDR2 FQGNSA. CDR3 length: 15 amino acids. With V trimmed by 6 bases and J by 1 base, 6 bases remained unmatched.

This clonotype has a handful of counts. The rearrangement uses TRBV28 and TRBJ2-7, with D maybe TRBD1 (5 bases). The CDR3 is 17 residues long. The V gene lost 1 base and the J gene lost 3 bases, with 19 bases spanning the gap. The germline V gene encodes CDR1 MDHEN and CDR2 SYDVKM. The CDR3 nucleotides read TGTGCCAGCAGTTTATTGGGAAGGGGCGCGGTCGGCTACGAGCAGTACGTC. This sequence encodes CASSLLGRGAVGYEQYV.

This chain links TRBV29-1 with TRBJ1-1; weak D call: TRBD1 (6 bases). The CDR3 is 15 amino acids. Germline CDR1 SQVTM, CDR2 ANQGSEA. V lost 2 bases and J 6 bases, leaving 19 bases between the germline ends. The CDR3 coding sequence is TGCAGCGTTGAATATGGGAACAGGGCTGTGTCTGAAGCTTTCTTT. It translates to CSVEYGNRAVSEAFF.

The gene calls are TRBV7-9 and TRBJ2-7; 9 bases are shared with TRBD1. Germline V lookup: CDR1 SEHNR, CDR2 FQNEAQ (reference sequence). This CDR3 region has 16 residues. Trimming cost V 2 bases and J 7 bases; bases outside gene matches: 12. Here the CDR3 reads CASSLSPGQGLTEQYF. The CDR3 DNA reads TGTGCCAGCAGCTTATCTCCGGGACAGGGCTTAACGGAGCAGTACTTC.

The chain's CDR3 is CASSDRYPTGELFF. For the CDR3, the DNA is TGTGCCAGCAGTGATCGGTACCCCACCGGGGAGCTGTTTTTT. This sequence joins TRBV25-1 and TRBJ2-2; D is uncertain. The length of the CDR3 is 14 residues. Germline CDR1 and CDR2: MGHDK and SYGVNS. The V gene lost 3 bases and the J gene lost 4 bases, with 9 bases spanning the gap.

This chain connects TRBV20-1 to TRBJ1-2; D is perhaps TRBD1 (6 bases). The CDR3 totals 15 residues. Germline V gene sequence: CDR1 DFQATT, CDR2 SNEGSKA (reference sequence). The V end lost 0 bases, the J end lost 0 bases, and 11 bases lay between the germline ends. The CDR3 sequence: CSARDLRGANYGYTF. The CDR3 DNA reads TGCAGTGCTAGAGATCTAAGGGGGGCTAACTATGGCTACACCTTC.

V gene TRBV7-9 combines with J gene TRBJ2-3; no definite D call. The CDR3 loop spans 11 amino acids. Germline CDR1 SEHNR, CDR2 FQNEAQ (reference sequence). Trimming shortened V by 6 bases and J by 3 bases, and 4 bases separated the two germline ends. CDR3 protein: CASRPTDTQYF. The DNA for the CDR3 is TGTGCCAGCAGGCCAACAGATACGCAGTATTTT.

This chain uses TRBV20-1 with TRBJ2-2; no definite D call. Germline loops: CDR1 DFQATT, CDR2 SNEGSKA (reference sequence). The CDR3 covers 13 residues. V dropped 2 bases and J dropped 1 base, with 5 bases sitting between them. CDR3 coding DNA: TGCAGTGCTAGACCACGGAACACCGGGGAGCTGTTTTTT. Its protein is CSARPRNTGELFF.

The chain is built from TRBV7-2 and TRBJ2-7; unclear D gene. CDR3 size: 15 residues. Trimming removed 6 bases at V and 1 base at J, with 16 bases between. Germline CDR1 and CDR2: SGHTA and FQGNSA. The CDR3 loop reads CASSGPGLTSYEQYF. The CDR3 nucleotides read TGTGCCAGCAGTGGCCCGGGCCTCACTTCCTACGAGCAGTACTTC. The entire variable domain, with the rest obtained from reference TRBV7-2 and TRBJ2-7, is as follows: GAGVSQSPSNKVTEKGKDVELRCDPISGHTALYWYRQSLGQGLEFLIYFQGNSAPDKSGLPSDRFSAERTGGSVSTLTIQRTQQEDSAVYLCASSGPGLTSYEQYFGPGTRLTVT.

The chain has TRBV20-1 and TRBJ2-5, with no clear D. Trimming removed 6 bases from V and 5 bases from J, with 13 bases in between. CDR3 size: 12 residues. CDR1 and CDR2 from the germline V gene are DFQATT and SNEGSKA (reference sequence). This chain's CDR3 is CSAGARKETQYF. The CDR3 DNA is TGCAGTGCCGGAGCACGGAAGGAGACCCAGTACTTC.

This chain joins TRBV7-2 and TRBJ2-3; TRBD2 is a possible D gene (5 bases). The CDR3 contains 15 residues. V gave up 1 base and J gave up 6 bases, with 14 bases separating them. Per the germline V gene, CDR1 is SGHTA and CDR2 is FQGNSA. The CDR3 protein is CASSLVVLAADTQYF. The CDR3 DNA reads TGTGCCAGCAGCTTAGTCGTTCTAGCTGCGGATACGCAGTATTTT.

This chain uses TRBV2 with TRBJ2-5; possibly TRBD2 for D (5 bases). CDR3 length: 16 residues. V dropped 4 bases and J dropped 1 base, with 16 bases sitting between them. CDR1 and CDR2 (germline): SNHLY, FYNNEI. The CDR3 sequence is CASSVVGILPQETQYF. In DNA, the CDR3 is TGTGCCAGCAGTGTAGTCGGGATTCTCCCCCAAGAGACCCAGTACTTC.

The chain has TRBV19 and TRBJ2-2; the D gene is possibly TRBD2 (5 bases). The ends were cut back, 4 bases at V and 1 base at J, with 7 bases in the middle. The germline V gene encodes CDR1 LNHDA and CDR2 SQIVND (reference sequence). This CDR3 is built from 14 residues. In nucleotides, the CDR3 is TGTGCCAGTAGTAGGACTCGGAACACCGGGGAGCTGTTTTTT. This translates into CASSRTRNTGELFF.

The V and J genes are TRBV20-1 and TRBJ1-1; D is uncertain. V gave up 1 base and J gave up 3 bases, with 12 bases separating them. The CDR3 has 14 amino acids. Germline V CDR1 and CDR2: DFQATT, SNEGSKA (reference sequence). The CDR3 bases are TGCAGTGCTAGAGGAGGTGGAATGCACACTGAAGCTTTCTTT. This codes for CSARGGGMHTEAFF.

V gene TRBV10-2 combines with J gene TRBJ2-3, with a possible D match to TRBD1 (6 bases). The ends were cut back, 6 bases at V and 2 bases at J, with 15 bases in the middle. The CDR3 length is 15 residues. Germline values: CDR1 WSHSY, CDR2 SAAADI. The CDR3 is CASSKQGSYTDTQYF. The CDR3 DNA follows: TGCGCCAGCAGCAAACAGGGCTCATACACAGATACGCAGTATTTT.

In its sample, this clonotype was seen once. The chain has TRBV2 and TRBJ2-3, with unresolved D. Between the trimmed V and J ends, which lost 6 bases and 0 bases, there was a span of 13 bases. This CDR3 region has 15 residues. CDR1 and CDR2 from the germline V gene are SNHLY and FYNNEI. Here the CDR3 reads CASRIQVGSTDTQYF. As DNA, the CDR3 is TGTGCCAGCAGGATTCAGGTGGGGAGCACAGATACGCAGTATTTT.

For this clonotype: A junction end diverges from the germline sequence, so it may reflect a read error. This chain links TRBV20-1 with TRBJ2-1, with 8 bases fitting TRBD2. Germline lookup yields CDR1 DFQATT and CDR2 SNEGSKA (reference sequence). This CDR3 region has 13 residues. CDR3 DNA sequence: TGCAGTGCTAGAGATCCCGGGGGGGTGGCTACGATCTTC. Translation gives CSARDPGGVATIF.

The chain uses TRBV24-1 and TRBJ2-7, with D perhaps matching TRBD1 (6 bases). V lost 7 bases to trimming and J lost 1 base, with 16 bases between them. This CDR3 is 15 amino acids long. The germline V gene encodes CDR1 KGHDR and CDR2 SFDVKD. CDR3 sequence (DNA): TGTGCCACCAGGGAAGCCGGGACACCTTCCTACGAGCAGTACTTC. It specifies CATREAGTPSYEQYF.

This chain links TRBV7-2 with TRBJ1-6; D not resolved. V was clipped by 1 base and J by 7 bases, with 5 bases between them. CDR3 length: 13 amino acids. CDR1 is SGHTA and CDR2 is FQGNSA in the germline V gene. The CDR3 DNA is TGTGCCAGCAGCTTAGTACCAAATTCACCCCTCCACTTT. As protein: CASSLVPNSPLHF.

This clonotype occurred once. J is TRBJ2-7 and V is TRBV7-8, with 8 bases identical to TRBD2. Unmatched junction bases numbered 9, after V lost 3 bases and J lost 2 bases. This CDR3 has 16 amino acids. Per germline, CDR1 SGHVS and CDR2 FQNEAQ. The DNA for the CDR3 is TGTGCCAGCAGCTTGAGACGAGCGGGGGTCACCTACGAGCAGTACTTC. It is translated as CASSLRRAGVTYEQYF.

CDR3 in amino acids: CASSEGAGGNTGELFF. The CDR3 nucleotides read TGTGCCAGCAGTGAAGGGGCAGGGGGGAACACCGGGGAGCTGTTTTTT. V gene TRBV2 combines with J gene TRBJ2-2; 7 bases match TRBD1. Germline CDR1 and CDR2: SNHLY and FYNNEI. The length of the CDR3 is 16 residues. With 1 base clipped from V and 1 base from J, the junction kept 3 bases outside the gene matches.

The CDR3: CASRAPGYEQFF. In nucleotides, the CDR3 is TGTGCCAGCAGAGCCCCAGGGTATGAGCAGTTCTTC. V gene TRBV14 combines with J gene TRBJ2-1, with D possibly TRBD1 on 5 matching bases. The CDR3 is 12 residues long. The V end lost 6 bases, the J end lost 8 bases, and 11 bases lay between the germline ends. Germline V gene data show CDR1 as SGHDN and CDR2 as FVKESK.

The J gene is TRBJ2-7, the V gene TRBV27; D tentatively reads TRBD1 or TRBD2 (5 bases each). The V gene lost 6 bases and the J gene lost 0 bases, with 18 bases spanning the gap. Germline lookup yields CDR1 MNHEY and CDR2 SMNVEV (reference sequence). The CDR3 is 16 residues long. The CDR3 loop is CASSLPPGPSSYEQYF. The CDR3 DNA sequence: TGTGCCAGCAGCCTACCTCCGGGGCCTAGCTCCTACGAGCAGTACTTC.

Many counts were recorded for this clonotype. V and J are TRBV29-1 and TRBJ1-1, with 9 nucleotides matching TRBD1. The CDR3 spans 12 residues. In germline, CDR1 is SQVTM, CDR2 ANQGSEA. The junction had 7 bases not matched to a gene; V was cut back by 7 bases and J by 7 bases. This CDR3 reads CSALDRGHEAFF. CDR3 nucleotide sequence: TGCAGCGCCTTGGACAGGGGCCATGAAGCTTTCTTT.

The genes are TRBV5-6 and TRBJ1-1; D is ambiguous. V lost 0 bases and J lost 8, with 11 bases in between. The CDR3 has 13 amino acids. In germline, CDR1 is SGHDT, CDR2 YYEEEE. The chain's CDR3 is CASSLAVGEEAFF. The CDR3 DNA reads TGTGCCAGCAGCTTGGCGGTTGGTGAAGAAGCTTTCTTT.

This chain joins TRBV19 and TRBJ2-3; D is perhaps TRBD2 (5 bases). Per germline, CDR1 LNHDA and CDR2 SQIVND (reference sequence). The CDR3 is made up of 13 amino acids. The ends were cut back, 6 bases at V and 7 bases at J, with 14 bases in the middle. CDR3 protein: CASSGRGTHTQYF. CDR3 nucleotide sequence: TGTGCCAGTAGCGGACGGGGTACCCATACGCAGTATTTT.

This clonotype was recorded many times. The V and J genes are TRBV20-1 and TRBJ2-1, with D possibly being TRBD1 (6 bases). CDR3 length: 15 amino acids. CDR1 and CDR2 from the germline V gene are DFQATT and SNEGSKA (reference sequence). V dropped 0 bases and J dropped 4 bases, with 13 bases sitting between them. Here the CDR3 reads CSARDLETGYNEQFF. CDR3 in DNA: TGCAGTGCTAGAGATCTAGAGACAGGATACAATGAGCAGTTCTTC.

This clonotype was seen a single time. The chain uses TRBV2 and TRBJ2-5, with 8 positions matching TRBD1. The DNA end is more similar to TRBJ2-1, so the J call may be wrong. Germline CDR1 is SNHLY and CDR2 is FYNNEI. There are 13 residues in the CDR3. The DNA of the CDR3 is TGTGCCAGCCGGGGACAGGCCAGCAATGAGCAGTTCTTC. This codes for CASRGQASNEQFF.